A single sample gave rise to the 19 T cell receptor beta chains below, sequenced in a study of cytomegalovirus exposure and HLA in healthy donors. Researchers ran the PCR with 60 Vbeta and 13 Jbeta primers. Produced via immunoSEQ multiplex PCR; TCRdb's table is partial and in-frame only. The sample has approximately 140,000 clones; roughly 72% are singletons. The sample taken for sequencing was PBMCs. All receptors come from a woman aged 50 to 60 in good health and CMV-seronegative.

V gene TRBV30 combines with J gene TRBJ1-2, with TRBD1 matching over 9 bases. V trimming: 0 bases; J trimming: 4 bases; junction bases outside the gene matches: 3. Per the germline V gene, CDR1 is GTSNPN and CDR2 is SVGIG (reference sequence). The CDR3 is 14 residues long. The CDR3 bases are TGTGCCTGGAGTGTAACAGGGGGCGGCTATGGCTACACCTTC. Translated: CAWSVTGGGYGYTF.

The V gene is TRBV6-1, the J gene TRBJ1-6; TRBD1 might be the D (5 bases). Trimming removed 1 base at V and 6 bases at J, with 28 bases between. CDR3 length: 21 amino acids. CDR1 MNHNS and CDR2 SASEGT come from the germline V gene. The CDR3 is CASSEGDLGEEGWELNSPLHF. In nucleotides, the CDR3 is TGTGCCAGCAGTGAAGGGGACTTGGGGGAGGAAGGATGGGAGCTTAATTCACCCCTCCACTTT.

The chain uses TRBV7-6 and TRBJ2-7; 7 positions agree with TRBD1. Trimming at V came to 4 bases and at J to 7 bases, leaving 7 bases not matched to a gene. The CDR3 length is 13 residues. Germline values: CDR1 SGHVS, CDR2 FNYEAQ. This CDR3 reads CASSSYRGREQYF. For the CDR3, the DNA is TGTGCCAGCAGCTCATACAGGGGCAGGGAGCAGTACTTC.

This sequence joins TRBV19 and TRBJ1-5; D ambiguous. CDR1 and CDR2 from the germline V gene are LNHDA and SQIVND (reference sequence). Trimming removed 3 bases from V and 0 bases from J, with 9 bases in between. This CDR3 is 15 amino acids long. The CDR3 nucleotides read TGTGCCAGTAGTATGGTACAGAATAGCAATCAGCCCCAGCATTTT. Residues: CASSMVQNSNQPQHF.

V is TRBV11-3 and J is TRBJ2-2; D ambiguous. Deletions cut 7 bases from V and 7 bases from J, with 10 bases between. CDR1 SGHNT and CDR2 YENEEA come from the germline V gene. The CDR3 is made up of 12 amino acids. CDR3 loop: CASTPLFGELFF. CDR3 bases: TGTGCCAGCACCCCCCTTTTCGGGGAGCTGTTTTTT.

The sample holds one count of this clone. The chain recombines TRBV19 with TRBJ1-1; D unclear. In germline, CDR1 is LNHDA, CDR2 SQIVND (reference sequence). V was clipped by 0 bases and J by 6 bases, with 8 bases between them. This CDR3 contains 13 residues. This CDR3 reads CASSIESSAEAFF. The CDR3 DNA reads TGTGCCAGTAGTATAGAGTCCAGCGCTGAAGCTTTCTTT.

CDR3 region: CASSYLSGQGEQYF. CDR3 coding DNA: TGTGCCAGCAGTTACCTATCGGGACAGGGCGAGCAGTACTTC. The rearrangement uses TRBV28 and TRBJ2-7; TRBD1 aligns across 9 bases. The length of the CDR3 is 14 residues. V shed 4 bases, J shed 6 bases, and the junction held 7 bases outside the gene matches. In germline, CDR1 is MDHEN, CDR2 SYDVKM.

This clone was observed once. The CDR3 DNA sequence: TGTGCCAGCAGCTTAGTGTCCGGCGGGCGTTCCTACAATGAGCAGTTCTTC. It specifies CASSLVSGGRSYNEQFF. The chain combines TRBV7-6 with TRBJ2-1, with D maybe TRBD2 (5 bases). Germline V CDR1 and CDR2: SGHVS, FNYEAQ. Trimming removed 1 base from V and 1 base from J, with 14 bases in between. The CDR3 has 17 residues.

The chain combines TRBV7-2 with TRBJ2-1, with 10 bases fitting TRBD2. Germline V lookup: CDR1 SGHTA, CDR2 FQGNSA. This CDR3 is built from 15 residues. V trimming: 5 bases; J trimming: 6 bases; junction bases outside the gene matches: 7. The CDR3 bases are TGTGCCAGCAGCACTTTAGCGGGAGGCTCCAATGAGCAGTTCTTC. Its translation is CASSTLAGGSNEQFF. Full variable domain (missing parts from reference TRBV7-2 and TRBJ2-1): GAGVSQSPSNKVTEKGKDVELRCDPISGHTALYWYRQSLGQGLEFLIYFQGNSAPDKSGLPSDRFSAERTGGSVSTLTIQRTQQEDSAVYLCASSTLAGGSNEQFFGPGTRLTVL.

V is TRBV28 and J is TRBJ2-7, with D possibly being TRBD2 (6 bases). Trimming took 6 bases from V and 5 from J, leaving 14 bases between them. The CDR3 sequence is 13 residues long. Germline V gene lookup returns CDR1 MDHEN and CDR2 SYDVKM. CDR3 coding DNA: TGTGCCAGCAGCCCCGGAGGGCCCGACGAGCAGTACTTC. Translating gives CASSPGGPDEQYF.

The gene calls are TRBV7-3 and TRBJ2-1, with TRBD2 matching over 10 bases. This CDR3 spans 17 amino acids. Trimming at V came to 2 bases and at J to 9 bases, leaving 13 bases not matched to a gene. The germline CDR1 and CDR2 sequences are SGHTA and FQGTGA. CDR3 DNA sequence: TGTGCCAGCAGCTTACCCTCCCCGAGCGGGAGGGCCGGTGAGCAGTTCTTC. Its translation is CASSLPSPSGRAGEQFF. The variable domain in full, with the rest retrieved from reference TRBV7-3 and TRBJ2-1, is GAGVSQTPSNKVTEKGKYVELRCDPISGHTALYWYRQSLGQGPEFLIYFQGTGAADDSGLPNDRFFAVRPEGSVSTLKIQRTERGDSAVYLCASSLPSPSGRAGEQFFGPGTRLTVL.

The chain uses TRBV5-1 and TRBJ2-1; 7 bases match TRBD2. This CDR3 has 14 residues. Trimming cost V 7 bases and J 3 bases; bases outside gene matches: 7. Germline values: CDR1 SGHRS, CDR2 YFSETQ. In nucleotides, the CDR3 is TGCGCCAGCGGCCCCCTAGCGGACTACAATGAGCAGTTCTTC. Protein: CASGPLADYNEQFF.

The V gene is TRBV5-1, the J gene TRBJ2-2; TRBD1 aligns across 9 bases. This CDR3 region has 16 residues. Germline loops: CDR1 SGHRS, CDR2 YFSETQ. With 0 bases clipped from V and 4 bases from J, the junction kept 4 bases outside the gene matches. CDR3 protein: CASSLGQGVATGELFF. The DNA for the CDR3 is TGCGCCAGCAGCTTGGGACAGGGGGTCGCCACCGGGGAGCTGTTTTTT.

The chain carries TRBV5-4 and TRBJ2-6; TRBD1 matches at 10 bases. V lost 5 bases, J lost 2 bases, and 4 bases stayed unmatched. The CDR3 is made up of 16 amino acids. CDR1 is SGHNT, CDR2 YYREEE, per germline (reference sequence). This CDR3 reads CASRTGGRTGANVLTF. CDR3 coding DNA: TGTGCCAGCAGGACAGGGGGCCGAACTGGGGCCAACGTCCTGACTTTC.

V and J are TRBV30 and TRBJ1-4; unclear D gene. Trimming removed 3 bases from V and 11 bases from J, with 19 bases in between. Germline CDR1 and CDR2: GTSNPN and SVGIG (reference sequence). CDR3 length equals 14 residues. The CDR3 coding sequence is TGTGCCTGGAGCGGGATTTCAGGACCCGGCAAACTGTTTTTT. Its protein is CAWSGISGPGKLFF.

The rearrangement uses TRBV4-3 and TRBJ2-3; D might be TRBD1 (5 bases). This CDR3 is 16 amino acids long. From germline, CDR1 is LGHNA and CDR2 YSLEER. The ends were cut back, 1 base at V and 0 bases at J, with 11 bases in the middle. CDR3 DNA: TGCGCCAGCAGCCAAGGGTACAGGATAAGCACAGATACGCAGTATTTT. Encoded protein: CASSQGYRISTDTQYF.

For this clone: The junction and the germline gene differ at one end; a read error may be behind it. The J gene is TRBJ1-2, the V gene TRBV4-2; TRBD1 matches 7 bases. Germline V gene data show CDR1 as LGHNA and CDR2 as YNFKEQ. The CDR3 runs to 13 residues. CDR3 coding DNA: TGTGCCAGCAGCCAAGATGAAGGGACAGCAGCCGACTTC. It is translated as CASSQDEGTAADF.

There are a few counts of this clone. The V and J genes are TRBV4-1 and TRBJ2-3, with 11 nucleotides matching TRBD2. J lost 0 bases, V lost 1 base, and 6 bases had no gene match. Germline V gene sequence: CDR1 MGHRA, CDR2 YSYEKL. This CDR3 contains 18 residues. The CDR3 region is CASSQGGLAGTSTDTQYF. The CDR3, as DNA: TGCGCCAGCAGCCAAGGTGGACTAGCGGGTACTAGCACAGATACGCAGTATTTT.

About this clone itself: At one boundary the junction diverges from the germline segment, which might be a read error. This chain connects TRBV7-7 to TRBJ2-1, with 12 bases identical to TRBD2. Per germline, CDR1 SSHAT and CDR2 FNYEAQ (reference sequence). CDR3 length: 13 amino acids. The CDR3 here is CASSPSGRDEQFF. CDR3 nucleotide sequence: TGTGCTAGCAGCCCTAGCGGGAGGGATGAGCAGTTCTTC.